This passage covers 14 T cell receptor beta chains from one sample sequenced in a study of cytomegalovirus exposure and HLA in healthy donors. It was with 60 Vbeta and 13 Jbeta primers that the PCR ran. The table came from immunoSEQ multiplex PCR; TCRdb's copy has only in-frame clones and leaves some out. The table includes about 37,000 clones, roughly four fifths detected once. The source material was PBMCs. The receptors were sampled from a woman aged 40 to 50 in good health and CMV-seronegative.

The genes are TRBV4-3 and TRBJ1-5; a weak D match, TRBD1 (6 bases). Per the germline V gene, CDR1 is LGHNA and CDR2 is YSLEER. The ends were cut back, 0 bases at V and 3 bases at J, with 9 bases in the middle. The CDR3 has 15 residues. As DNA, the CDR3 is TGCGCCAGCAGCCAAGATACAGGGTTCAATCAGCCCCAGCATTTT. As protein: CASSQDTGFNQPQHF.

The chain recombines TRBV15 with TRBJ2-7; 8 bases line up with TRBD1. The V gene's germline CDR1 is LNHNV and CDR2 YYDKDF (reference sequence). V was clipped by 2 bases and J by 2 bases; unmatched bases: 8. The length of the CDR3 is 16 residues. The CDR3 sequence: CATSRNTAQGAYEQYF. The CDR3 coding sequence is TGTGCCACCAGCAGAAACACGGCACAGGGGGCCTACGAGCAGTACTTC.

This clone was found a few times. This CDR3 reads CASKEQGARYEQYV. In nucleotides, the CDR3 is TGTGCCAGCAAAGAACAGGGGGCAAGGTACGAGCAGTACGTC. J is TRBJ2-7 and V is TRBV6-1, with 9 bases fitting TRBD1. Germline V gene data show CDR1 as MNHNS and CDR2 as SASEGT. V lost 7 bases and J lost 4; bases outside the gene matches: 8. The CDR3 runs 14 residues.

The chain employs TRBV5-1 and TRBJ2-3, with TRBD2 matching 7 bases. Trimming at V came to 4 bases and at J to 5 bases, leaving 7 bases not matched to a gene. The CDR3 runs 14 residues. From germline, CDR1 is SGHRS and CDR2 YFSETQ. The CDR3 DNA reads TGCGCCAGCAGCAAACTAAGCGGGGTAGATACGCAGTATTTT. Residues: CASSKLSGVDTQYF.

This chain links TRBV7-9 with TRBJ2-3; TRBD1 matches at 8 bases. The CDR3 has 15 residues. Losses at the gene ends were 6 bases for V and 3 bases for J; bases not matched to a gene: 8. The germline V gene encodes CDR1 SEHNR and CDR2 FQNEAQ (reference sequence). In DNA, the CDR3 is TGTGCCAGCAGACGAGACAGGGGAAGGACAGATACGCAGTATTTT. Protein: CASRRDRGRTDTQYF.

The DNA for the CDR3 is TGTGCCAGCAGTTACTCGACTAGCTCAGATACGCAGTATTTT. Translation: CASSYSTSSDTQYF. This chain connects TRBV6-5 to TRBJ2-3; 7 bases agree with TRBD2. The germline gives CDR1 MNHEY, CDR2 SVGAGI. This CDR3 comprises 14 residues. V lost 0 bases and J lost 4; bases outside the gene matches: 1.

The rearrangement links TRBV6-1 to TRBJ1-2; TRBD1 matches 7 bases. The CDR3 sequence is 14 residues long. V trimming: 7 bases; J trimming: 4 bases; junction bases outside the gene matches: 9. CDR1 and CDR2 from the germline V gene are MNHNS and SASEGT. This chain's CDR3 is CASNPWTGGYGYTF. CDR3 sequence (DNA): TGTGCCAGCAACCCTTGGACAGGCGGCTATGGCTACACCTTC.

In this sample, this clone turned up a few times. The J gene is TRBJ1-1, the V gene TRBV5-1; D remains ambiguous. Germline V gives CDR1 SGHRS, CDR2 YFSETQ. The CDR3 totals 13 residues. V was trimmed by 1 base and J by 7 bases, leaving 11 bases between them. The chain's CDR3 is CASSLQSGFEAFF. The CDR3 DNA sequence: TGCGCCAGCAGCTTGCAGTCGGGATTTGAAGCTTTCTTT.

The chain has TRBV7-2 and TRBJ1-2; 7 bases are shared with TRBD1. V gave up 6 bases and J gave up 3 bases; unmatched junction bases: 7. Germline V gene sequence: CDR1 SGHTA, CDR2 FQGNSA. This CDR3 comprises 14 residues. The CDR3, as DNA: TGTGCCAGCAGGTCCGGGCAGGGGGACTATGGCTACACCTTC. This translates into CASRSGQGDYGYTF. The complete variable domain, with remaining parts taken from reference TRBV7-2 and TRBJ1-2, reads GAGVSQSPSNKVTEKGKDVELRCDPISGHTALYWYRQSLGQGLEFLIYFQGNSAPDKSGLPSDRFSAERTGGSVSTLTIQRTQQEDSAVYLCASRSGQGDYGYTFGSGTRLTVV.

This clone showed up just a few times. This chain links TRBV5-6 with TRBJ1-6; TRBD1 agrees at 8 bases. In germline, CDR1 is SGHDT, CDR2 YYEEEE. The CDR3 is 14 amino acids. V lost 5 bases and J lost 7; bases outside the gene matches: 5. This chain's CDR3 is CASSRRTGNSPLHF. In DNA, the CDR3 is TGTGCCAGCAGTCGGAGGACAGGGAATTCACCCCTCCACTTT. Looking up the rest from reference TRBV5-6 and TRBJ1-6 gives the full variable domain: DAGVTQSPTHLIKTRGQQVTLRCSPKSGHDTVSWYQQALGQGPQFIFQYYEEEERQRGNFPDRFSGHQFPNYSSELNVNALLLGDSALYLCASSRRTGNSPLHFGNGTRLTVT.

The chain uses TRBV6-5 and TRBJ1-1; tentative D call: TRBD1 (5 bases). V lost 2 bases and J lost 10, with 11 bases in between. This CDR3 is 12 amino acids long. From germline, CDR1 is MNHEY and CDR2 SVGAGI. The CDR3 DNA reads TGTGCCAGCAGTTACGGGCGGGGGACAGCTTTCTTT. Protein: CASSYGRGTAFF.

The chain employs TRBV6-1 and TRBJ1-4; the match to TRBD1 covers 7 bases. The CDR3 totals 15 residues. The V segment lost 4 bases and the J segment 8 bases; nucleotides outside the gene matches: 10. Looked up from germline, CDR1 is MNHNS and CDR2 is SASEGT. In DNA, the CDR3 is TGTGCCAGCAGTGTCAGACAGGGATCCAACGAAAAACTGTTTTTT. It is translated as CASSVRQGSNEKLFF.

The CDR3 DNA follows: TGTGCCAGCAGACGACAACAGGGGATGGGCACTGAAGCTTTCTTT. It is translated as CASRRQQGMGTEAFF. The chain uses TRBV7-2 and TRBJ1-1; 7 bases line up with TRBD1. Germline CDR1 SGHTA, CDR2 FQGNSA. This CDR3 comprises 15 residues. The V gene end was trimmed by 6 bases and the J gene end by 4 bases; junction bases not matched to a gene: 11.

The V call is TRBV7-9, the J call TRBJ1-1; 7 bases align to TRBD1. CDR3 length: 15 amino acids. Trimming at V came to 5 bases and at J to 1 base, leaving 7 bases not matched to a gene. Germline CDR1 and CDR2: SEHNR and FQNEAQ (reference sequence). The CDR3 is CASSIRQGGNTEAFF. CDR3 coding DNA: TGTGCCAGCAGCATCAGACAGGGCGGGAACACTGAAGCTTTCTTT.